What follows is one T cell receptor beta chain and its context. J lost 0 bases, V lost 4 bases, and 10 bases had no gene match. The CDR3 is 18 amino acids. The germline V gene encodes CDR1 SGHNT and CDR2 YYREEE (reference sequence). The sample comes from a study of blood T cell repertoires in COVID-19. Study as a whole: PBMCs, B-cell-depleted T cells, or T cells provided the cDNA or gDNA that made up the material.

Participants, about 18 to 90 years old, spanned some 23 US areas. In the original analysis: For nucleated cells, counts were estimated from reference gene primer amplification. Using immunoSEQ multiplex PCR, the repertoire was profiled, and TCRdb retains in-frame clones only, with some absent. The V and J calls and clone size are taken from that table; D and trimming were inferred from the DNA. The sample has more than 300,000 clones, 75% to 90% seen once. The clonotype originates from a woman between 50 and 59 years old who had recovered from COVID-19. The chain carries TRBV5-4 and TRBJ2-3; 11 positions match TRBD2. The sample was PBMCs or T cells enriched from blood (not recorded which). The CDR3 loop is CASSQNLLAGASTDTQYF. DNA for the CDR3: TGTGCCAGCAGCCAAAACTTACTAGCGGGGGCTAGCACAGATACGCAGTATTTT.